This entry is about one TCR beta chain. This clonotype was counted at least ten times. The clone's antigen remains unknown. Base quality data are lacking; no much larger clone is found one base away. Amplification of TCR beta CDR3 regions was carried out from RNA transcripts. For the first round of RT-PCR on the TCR CDR3, the HTBI primer set was used together with the Qiagen OneStep RT-PCR kit. The libraries were constructed in a second round of multiplex PCR and then size-selected and purified. Sequencing of the libraries was done on an Illumina HiSeq2000 using paired-end 100 bp reads. Under the source paper's analysis protocol: SOAPnuke was used to process the raw data, with reads discarded if the reads contained adapters or uncalled bases, had a mean Phred below 15, or lacked an exact constant-primer or identifier match. COPE v1.2.5 was used to merge high-quality paired reads, and clonotypes were defined as unique nucleotide sequences. MiTCR v1.1 was used to align the clonotypes against IMGT TRBV, TRBD and TRBJ reference segments. Only V-J combinations with frequency above 0.0001, covering approximately 99% of repertoires, were analysed. A TCS score was defined as the ratio between F50 (clonal expansion) and ExV (chaos), using BLOSUM62-based TCRdist between CDR3 peptides within each V-J. Welch's t-statistics and random forest reduced 500 to 550 V-J features to 13, which were used in a naive Bayes classifier (R e1071). TCRdb redid the processing of the public reads, applying fastp at Q25 and MiXCR, and retained in-frame beta chains. Under each unique CDR3 protein, matching rows form one entry showing the most common genes and DNA. In this record, the V and J calls reflect TCRdb's handling and not the investigators' own analysis. The sample table records about 290,000 distinct CDR3 sequences; about 14% of these occur just once. 7.5% to 8% of the sample goes to the ten largest clones.

According to the germline V gene, CDR1 reads SQVTM and CDR2 reads ANQGSEA. V has 3 bases trimmed and J has 0 bases trimmed; junction bases matching no gene number 3. The CDR3 goes from the cysteine to the phenylalanine over 14 residues. Of all the DNA, just the CDR3 is kept, 42 bases in frame from base 1. This sample is part of a study of T cells in Graves' hyperthyroidism and ophthalmopathy (dated by TCRdb to the late 2010s). Broadly, across the study: Peripheral blood samples were taken at initial diagnosis, before any treatment was given. Thyroid tissue and blood T-cell repertoires from over 5 Graves' hyperthyroidism patients were also compared in the study. The roughly 100 discovery patients were divided at random into training and test sets in a 7:3 ratio. A discovery cohort of roughly 100 patients, fewer than 50 with Graves' ophthalmopathy and fewer than 65 with stable Graves' hyperthyroidism, was used to find distinguishing TCR V-J signatures. Prospective prediction of ophthalmopathy was tested in an independent validation cohort consisting of roughly 20 hyperthyroidism patients and around 17 patients who later progressed to ophthalmopathy. According to the paper, TCR Vbeta CDR3 sequencing was carried out on more than 120 peripheral blood samples, which came from approximately 43 ophthalmopathy, around 74 hyperthyroidism and roughly 17 progressor patients. Once sampling was done, hyperthyroidism patients were given methimazole at a starting dose of 30 mg daily, whereas ophthalmopathy patients were given high-dose intravenous methylprednisolone. Overall results and qualifications from the work: Sample size was not statistically predetermined, and investigators were not blinded to group allocation. Most expanded thyroid clonotypes (frequency above 0.001) were also detected in blood, suggesting blood repertoires may reflect thyroid immune responses. In cross-validation, a model built on a 13 V-J signature told ophthalmopathy apart from stable hyperthyroidism with 87.88% sensitivity and roughly 82% specificity, and in testing the same model reached 80%/75%. In validation, the model predicted progression to ophthalmopathy a median of approximately 6.3 months before onset, with roughly 71% sensitivity and roughly 77% specificity.

The hyperthyroidism patients were between 18 and 65 years old and newly diagnosed, with a disease duration of less than 2 months. Any patient with an uncontrolled infection, another autoimmune disease, pregnancy or lactation was excluded. Diagnoses relied on clinical symptoms, serum thyroxine and TRAb, thyroid ultrasound and orbital computed tomography. Blood from progressor patients was drawn when they were first diagnosed with hyperthyroidism, before any ophthalmopathy symptoms appeared. PBMCs were isolated from 10 ml of fresh peripheral blood by Ficoll-Paque density gradient centrifugation. Progressor patients were defined as those initially diagnosed with Graves' hyperthyroidism in whom ophthalmopathy developed during follow-up. Total RNA was extracted with Trizol reagent, and quality was checked on an Agilent 2100 Bioanalyzer.

This sequence uses TRBV29-1 and TRBJ2-3; TRBD1 lines up with 7 middle nucleotides. Sequencing used blood. This receptor was obtained from a young woman with Graves' hyperthyroidism that later progressed to Graves' ophthalmopathy. The encoded CDR3 is CSVEGQQSTDTQYF. The base sequence is TGCAGCGTTGAGGGACAGCAAAGCACAGATACGCAGTATTTT.